This T cell receptor beta chain was profiled in a study of cytomegalovirus exposure and HLA in healthy donors. Study-wide points: Links to common viral pathogens appeared, in a later analysis, for several of the most significant clusters.

About this clone: The antigen is undetermined.

The PCR made use of 60 Vbeta and 13 Jbeta primers. Assay: immunoSEQ multiplex PCR; the TCRdb copy retains only in-frame clones and omits some. The profile covers 150,000 or so clones, with 70% to 80% appearing a single time and roughly 2% taken by the ten largest. CDR3 length equals 11 residues. Per the germline V gene, CDR1 is DFQATT and CDR2 is SNEGSKA (reference sequence). V was cut by 4 bases and J by 1 base, with 4 bases left in between. This receptor was taken from a man aged 25-40 years in good health and CMV-seronegative. The sample taken for sequencing was PBMCs. This sequence joins TRBV20-1 and TRBJ2-5; D unresolved. The CDR3 loop reads CSAISQETQYF. The CDR3 bases are TGCAGTGCTATCAGCCAAGAGACCCAGTACTTC.